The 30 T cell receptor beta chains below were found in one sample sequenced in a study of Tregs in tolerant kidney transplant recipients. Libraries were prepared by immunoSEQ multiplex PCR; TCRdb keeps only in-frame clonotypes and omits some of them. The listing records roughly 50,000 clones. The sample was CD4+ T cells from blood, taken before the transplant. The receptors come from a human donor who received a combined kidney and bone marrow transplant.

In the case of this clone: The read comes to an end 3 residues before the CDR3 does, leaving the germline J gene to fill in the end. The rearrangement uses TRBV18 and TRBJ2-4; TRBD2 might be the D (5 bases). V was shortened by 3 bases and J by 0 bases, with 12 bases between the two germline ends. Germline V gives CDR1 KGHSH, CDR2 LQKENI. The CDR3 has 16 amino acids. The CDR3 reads CASSPRADLAKNIQYF. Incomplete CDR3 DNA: TGTGCCAGCTCACCGCGGGCGGATCTAGCCAAAAACATT.

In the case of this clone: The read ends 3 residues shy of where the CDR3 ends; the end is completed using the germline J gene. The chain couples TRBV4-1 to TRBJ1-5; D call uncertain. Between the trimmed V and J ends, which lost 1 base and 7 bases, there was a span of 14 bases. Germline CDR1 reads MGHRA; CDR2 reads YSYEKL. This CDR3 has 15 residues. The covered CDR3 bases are TGCGCCAGCAGCCAAGTCGGACTGAGCATGCAGCCC. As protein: CASSQVGLSMQP. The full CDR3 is CASSQVGLSMQPQHF.

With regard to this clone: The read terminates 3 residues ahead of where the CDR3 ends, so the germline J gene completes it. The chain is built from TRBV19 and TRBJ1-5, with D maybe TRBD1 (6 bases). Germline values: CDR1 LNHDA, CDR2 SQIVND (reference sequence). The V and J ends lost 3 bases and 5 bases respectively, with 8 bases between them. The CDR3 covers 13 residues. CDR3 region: CASSIQGHQPQHF. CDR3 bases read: TGTGCCAGTAGTATCCAGGGGCATCAGCCC.

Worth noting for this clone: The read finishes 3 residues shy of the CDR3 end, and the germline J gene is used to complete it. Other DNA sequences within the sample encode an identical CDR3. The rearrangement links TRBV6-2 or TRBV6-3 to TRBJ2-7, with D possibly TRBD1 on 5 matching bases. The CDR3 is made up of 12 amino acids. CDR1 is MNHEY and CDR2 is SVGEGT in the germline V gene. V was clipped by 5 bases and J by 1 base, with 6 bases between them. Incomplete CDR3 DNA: TGTGCCAGCAGTCAGGGTTCCTACGAG. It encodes CASSQGSYE. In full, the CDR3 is CASSQGSYEQYF.

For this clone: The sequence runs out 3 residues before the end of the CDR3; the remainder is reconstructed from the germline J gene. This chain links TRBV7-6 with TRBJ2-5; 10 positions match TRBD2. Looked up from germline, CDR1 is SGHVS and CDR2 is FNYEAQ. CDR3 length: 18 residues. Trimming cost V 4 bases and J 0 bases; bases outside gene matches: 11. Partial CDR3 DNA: TGTGCCAGCAGCTATAACCTAGCGGGGGCCGGGTACCAAGAGACC. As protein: CASSYNLAGAGYQET. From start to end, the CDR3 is CASSYNLAGAGYQETQYF. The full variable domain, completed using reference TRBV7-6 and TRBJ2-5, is GAGVSQSPRYKVTKRGQDVALRCDPISGHVSLYWYRQALGQGPEFLTYFNYEAQQDKSGLPNDRFSAERPEGSISTLTIQRTEQRDSAMYRCASSYNLAGAGYQETQYFGPGTRLLVL.

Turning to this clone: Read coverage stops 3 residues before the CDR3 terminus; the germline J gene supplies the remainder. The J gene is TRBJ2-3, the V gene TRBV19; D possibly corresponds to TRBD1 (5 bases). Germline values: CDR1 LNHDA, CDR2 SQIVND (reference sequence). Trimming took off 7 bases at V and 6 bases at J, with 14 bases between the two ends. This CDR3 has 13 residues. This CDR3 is CASTGLEFDTQYF. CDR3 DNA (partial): TGTGCCAGTACAGGGTTAGAGTTTGATACG.

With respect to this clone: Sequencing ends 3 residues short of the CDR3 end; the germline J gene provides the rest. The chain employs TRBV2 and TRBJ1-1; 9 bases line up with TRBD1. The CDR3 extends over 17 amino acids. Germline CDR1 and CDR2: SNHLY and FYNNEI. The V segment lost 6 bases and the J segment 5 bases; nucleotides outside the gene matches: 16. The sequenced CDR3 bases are TGTGCCAGCAGGCGACAGGGGGGTAGATCTGGGGAAACTGAA. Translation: CASRRQGGRSGETE. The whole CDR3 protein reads CASRRQGGRSGETEAFF.

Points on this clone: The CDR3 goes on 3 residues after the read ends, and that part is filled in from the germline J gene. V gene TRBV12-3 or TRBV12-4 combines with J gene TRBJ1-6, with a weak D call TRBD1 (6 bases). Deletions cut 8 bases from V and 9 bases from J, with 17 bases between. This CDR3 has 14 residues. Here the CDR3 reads CASRRSDRTSPLHF. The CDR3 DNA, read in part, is TGTGCCAGCCGAAGATCTGACAGGACTTCACCC.

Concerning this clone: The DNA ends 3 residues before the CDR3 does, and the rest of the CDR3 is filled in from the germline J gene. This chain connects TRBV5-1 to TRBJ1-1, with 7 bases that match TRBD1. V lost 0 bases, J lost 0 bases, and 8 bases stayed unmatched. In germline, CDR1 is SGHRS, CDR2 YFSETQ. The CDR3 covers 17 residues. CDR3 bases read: TGCGCCAGCAGCTTGGTGTGGCAGGGGGGAGTGAACACTGAA. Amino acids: CASSLVWQGGVNTE. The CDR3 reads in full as CASSLVWQGGVNTEAFF.

The CDR3: CASSLGGGQETQYF. CDR3 DNA (partial): TGCGCCAGCAGTCTGGGCGGGGGCCAAGAGACC. The chain links TRBV10-2 to TRBJ2-5; 7 bases fit TRBD2. The CDR3 is cut off 3 residues early in the read; its end comes from the germline J gene. The CDR3 covers 14 residues. The trim removed 5 bases at V and 1 base at J, leaving 4 bases unmatched. Germline CDR1 and CDR2: WSHSY and SAAADI.

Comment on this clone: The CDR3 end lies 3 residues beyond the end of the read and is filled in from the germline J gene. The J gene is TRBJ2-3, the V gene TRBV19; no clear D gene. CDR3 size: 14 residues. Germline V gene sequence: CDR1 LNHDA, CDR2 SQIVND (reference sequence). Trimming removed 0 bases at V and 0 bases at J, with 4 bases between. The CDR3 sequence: CASSIDSSTDTQYF. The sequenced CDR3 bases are TGTGCCAGTAGTATAGACTCCAGCACAGATACG. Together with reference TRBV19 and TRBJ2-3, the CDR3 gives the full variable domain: DGGITQSPKYLFRKEGQNVTLSCEQNLNHDAMYWYRQDPGQGLRLIYYSQIVNDFQKGDIAEGYSVSREKKESFPLTVTSAQKNPTAFYLCASSIDSSTDTQYFGPGTRLTVL.

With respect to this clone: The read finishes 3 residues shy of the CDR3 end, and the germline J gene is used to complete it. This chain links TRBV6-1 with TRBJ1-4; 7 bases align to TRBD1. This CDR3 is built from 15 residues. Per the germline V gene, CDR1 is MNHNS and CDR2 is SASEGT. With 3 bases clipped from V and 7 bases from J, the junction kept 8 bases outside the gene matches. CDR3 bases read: TGTGCCAGCAGTGACGGCGACAGGGAGAGTGAAAAA. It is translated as CASSDGDRESEK. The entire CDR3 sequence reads CASSDGDRESEKLFF.

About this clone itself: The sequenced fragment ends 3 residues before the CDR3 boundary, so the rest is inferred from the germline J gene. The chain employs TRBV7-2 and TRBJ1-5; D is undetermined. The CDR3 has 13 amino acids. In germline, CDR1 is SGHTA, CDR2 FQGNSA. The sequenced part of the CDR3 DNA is TGTGCCAGCAGCTTAGAGGGTCCCGGACCC. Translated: CASSLEGPGP. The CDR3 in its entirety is CASSLEGPGPQHF.

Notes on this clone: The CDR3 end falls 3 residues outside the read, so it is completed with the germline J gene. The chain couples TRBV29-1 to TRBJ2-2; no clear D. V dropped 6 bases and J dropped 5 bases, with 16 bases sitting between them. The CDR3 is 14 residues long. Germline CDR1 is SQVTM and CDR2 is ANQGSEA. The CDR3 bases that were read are TGCAGCGTCAAGGGTTTTGCGAGAACCGGGGAG. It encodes CSVKGFARTGE. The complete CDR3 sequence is CSVKGFARTGELFF.

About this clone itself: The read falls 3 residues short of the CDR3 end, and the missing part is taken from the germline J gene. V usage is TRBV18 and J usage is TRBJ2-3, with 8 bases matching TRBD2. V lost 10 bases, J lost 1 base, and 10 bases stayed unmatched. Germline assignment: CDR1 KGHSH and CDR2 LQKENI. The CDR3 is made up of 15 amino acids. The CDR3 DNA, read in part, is TGTGCCACCACCGGGGGGGCGCGGGGCACAGATACG. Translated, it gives CATTGGARGTDT. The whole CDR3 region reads CATTGGARGTDTQYF.

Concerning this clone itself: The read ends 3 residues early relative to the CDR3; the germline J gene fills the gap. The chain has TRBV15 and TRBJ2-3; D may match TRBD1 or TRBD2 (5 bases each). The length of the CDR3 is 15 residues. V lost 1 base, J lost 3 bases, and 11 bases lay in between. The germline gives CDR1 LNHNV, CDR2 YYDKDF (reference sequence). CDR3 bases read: TGTGCCACCAGCAGAGGAGGGGTGGCGACAGATACG. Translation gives CATSRGGVATDT. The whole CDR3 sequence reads CATSRGGVATDTQYF. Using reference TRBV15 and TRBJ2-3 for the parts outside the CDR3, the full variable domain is DAMVIQNPRYQVTQFGKPVTLSCSQTLNHNVMYWYQQKSSQAPKLLFHYYDKDFNNEADTPDNFQSRRPNTSFCFLDIRSPGLGDTAMYLCATSRGGVATDTQYFGPGTRLTVL.

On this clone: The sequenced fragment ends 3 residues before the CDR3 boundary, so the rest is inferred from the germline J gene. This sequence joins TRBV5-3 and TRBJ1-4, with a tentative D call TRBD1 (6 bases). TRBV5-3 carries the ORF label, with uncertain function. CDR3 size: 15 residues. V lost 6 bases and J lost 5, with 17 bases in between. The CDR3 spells CARIGGILQNEKLFF. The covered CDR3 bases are TGTGCCAGAATAGGGGGAATCCTACAGAATGAAAAA.

The part of the CDR3 DNA that was read is TGTGCCAGCACTGAGGGGGGGGAAAAA. Translating gives CASTEGGEK. In full, the CDR3 reads CASTEGGEKLFF. The chain has TRBV6-1 and TRBJ1-4; TRBD1 is a possible D gene (6 bases). The read ends 3 residues early relative to the CDR3; the germline J gene fills the gap. The CDR3 is 12 amino acids. Germline V gene lookup returns CDR1 MNHNS and CDR2 SASEGT. Trimming stripped 7 bases from V and 8 bases from J, with 11 bases between.

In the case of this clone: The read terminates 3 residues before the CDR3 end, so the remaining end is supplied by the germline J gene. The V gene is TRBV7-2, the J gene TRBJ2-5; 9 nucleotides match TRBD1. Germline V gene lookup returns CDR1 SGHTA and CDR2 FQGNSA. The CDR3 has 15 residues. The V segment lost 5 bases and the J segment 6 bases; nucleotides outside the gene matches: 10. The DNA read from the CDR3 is TGTGCCAGCAGCGCGGGACAGGGAAGGGAGAAGACC. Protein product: CASSAGQGREKT. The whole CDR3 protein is CASSAGQGREKTQYF.

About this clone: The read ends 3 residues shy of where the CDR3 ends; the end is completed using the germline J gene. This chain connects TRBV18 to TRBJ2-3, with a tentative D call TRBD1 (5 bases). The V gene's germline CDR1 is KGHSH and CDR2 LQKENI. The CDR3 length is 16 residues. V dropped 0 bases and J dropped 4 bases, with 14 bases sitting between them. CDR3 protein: CASSPPGQSGPDTQYF. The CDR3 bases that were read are TGTGCCAGCTCACCACCGGGGCAGTCAGGGCCAGATACG.

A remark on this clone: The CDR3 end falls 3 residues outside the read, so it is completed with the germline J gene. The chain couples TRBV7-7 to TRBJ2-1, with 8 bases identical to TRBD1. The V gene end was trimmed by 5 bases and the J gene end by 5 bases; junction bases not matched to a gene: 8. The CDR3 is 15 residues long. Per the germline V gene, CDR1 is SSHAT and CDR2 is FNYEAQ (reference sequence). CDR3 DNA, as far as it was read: TGTGCCAGCAGCCCAGGGGGCGGGCCCAACAATGAG. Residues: CASSPGGGPNNE. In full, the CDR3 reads CASSPGGGPNNEQFF.

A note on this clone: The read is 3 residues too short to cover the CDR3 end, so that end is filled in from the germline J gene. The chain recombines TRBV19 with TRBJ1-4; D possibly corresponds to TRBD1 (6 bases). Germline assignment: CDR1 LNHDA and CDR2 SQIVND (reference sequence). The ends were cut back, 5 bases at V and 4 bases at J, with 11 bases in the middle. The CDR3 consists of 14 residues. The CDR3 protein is CASSDGQHNEKLFF. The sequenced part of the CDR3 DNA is TGTGCCAGTAGTGACGGACAGCATAATGAAAAA. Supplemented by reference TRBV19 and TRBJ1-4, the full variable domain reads DGGITQSPKYLFRKEGQNVTLSCEQNLNHDAMYWYRQDPGQGLRLIYYSQIVNDFQKGDIAEGYSVSREKKESFPLTVTSAQKNPTAFYLCASSDGQHNEKLFFGSGTQLSVL.

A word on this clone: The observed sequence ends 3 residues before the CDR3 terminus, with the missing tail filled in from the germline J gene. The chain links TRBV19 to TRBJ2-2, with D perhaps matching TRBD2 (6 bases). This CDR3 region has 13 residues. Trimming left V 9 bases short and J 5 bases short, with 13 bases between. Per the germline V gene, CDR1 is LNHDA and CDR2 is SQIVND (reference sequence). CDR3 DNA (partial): TGTGCCAGCAGGAGGGCAGGGACCGGGGAG. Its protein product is CASRRAGTGE. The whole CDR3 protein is CASRRAGTGELFF.

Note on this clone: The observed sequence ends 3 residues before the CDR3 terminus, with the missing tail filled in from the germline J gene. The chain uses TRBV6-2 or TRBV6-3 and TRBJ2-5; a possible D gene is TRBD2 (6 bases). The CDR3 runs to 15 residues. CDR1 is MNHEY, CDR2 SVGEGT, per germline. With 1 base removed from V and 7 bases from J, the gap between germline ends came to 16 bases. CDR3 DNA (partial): TGTGCCAGCAGTTACTTGCCGCAAATGGGGGGGACC. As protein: CASSYLPQMGGT. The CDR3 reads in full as CASSYLPQMGGTQYF.

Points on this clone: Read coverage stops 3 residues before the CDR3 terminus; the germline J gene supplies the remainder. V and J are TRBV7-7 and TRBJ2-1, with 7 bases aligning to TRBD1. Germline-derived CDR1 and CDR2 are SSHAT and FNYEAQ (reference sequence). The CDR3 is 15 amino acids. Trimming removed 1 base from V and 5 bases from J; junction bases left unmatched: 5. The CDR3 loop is CASSLGQGRNNEQFF. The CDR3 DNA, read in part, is TGTGCCAGCAGCTTAGGACAGGGTCGTAACAATGAG.

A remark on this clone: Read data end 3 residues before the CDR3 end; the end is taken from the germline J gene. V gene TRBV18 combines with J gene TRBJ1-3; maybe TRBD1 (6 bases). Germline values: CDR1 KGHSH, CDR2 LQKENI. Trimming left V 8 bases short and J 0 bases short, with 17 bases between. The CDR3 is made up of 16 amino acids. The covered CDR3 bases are TGTGCCAGCCGTCCGGACAGAACTCCCTCTGGAAACACC. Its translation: CASRPDRTPSGNT. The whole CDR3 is CASRPDRTPSGNTIYF.

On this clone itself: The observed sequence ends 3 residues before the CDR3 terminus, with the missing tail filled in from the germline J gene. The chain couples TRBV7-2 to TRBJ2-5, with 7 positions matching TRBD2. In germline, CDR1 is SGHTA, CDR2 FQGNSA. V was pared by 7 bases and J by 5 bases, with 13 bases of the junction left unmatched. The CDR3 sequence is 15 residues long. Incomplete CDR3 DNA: TGTGCCAGCACCTCGGTCGGGGGGATTATGGAGACC. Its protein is CASTSVGGIMET. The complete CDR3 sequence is CASTSVGGIMETQYF.

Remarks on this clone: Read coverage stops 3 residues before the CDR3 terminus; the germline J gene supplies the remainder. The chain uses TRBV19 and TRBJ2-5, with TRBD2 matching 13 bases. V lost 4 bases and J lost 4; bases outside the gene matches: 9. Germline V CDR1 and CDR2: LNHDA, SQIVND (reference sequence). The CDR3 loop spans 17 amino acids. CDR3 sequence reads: CASSTSGLAGKGETQYF. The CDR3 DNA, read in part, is TGTGCCAGTAGTACCTCGGGACTAGCGGGAAAGGGAGAGACC.

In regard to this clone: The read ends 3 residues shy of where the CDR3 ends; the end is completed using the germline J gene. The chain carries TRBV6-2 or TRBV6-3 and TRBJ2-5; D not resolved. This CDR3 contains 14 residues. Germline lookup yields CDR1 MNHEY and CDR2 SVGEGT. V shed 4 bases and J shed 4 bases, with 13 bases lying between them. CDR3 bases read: TGTGCCAGCAGTTCCGTCGGCGGCACAGAGACC. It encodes CASSSVGGTET. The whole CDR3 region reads CASSSVGGTETQYF.

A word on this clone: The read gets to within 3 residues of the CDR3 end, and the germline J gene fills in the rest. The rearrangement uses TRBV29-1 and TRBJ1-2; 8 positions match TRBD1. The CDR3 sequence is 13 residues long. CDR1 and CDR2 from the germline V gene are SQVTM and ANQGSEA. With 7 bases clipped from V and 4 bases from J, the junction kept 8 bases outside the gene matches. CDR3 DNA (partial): TGCAGCGCCCTGACAGGGGATGGCTATGGC. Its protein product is CSALTGDGYG. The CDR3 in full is CSALTGDGYGYTF.